These 15 T cell receptor beta chains were sequenced from one sample in a study of blood T cell repertoires in COVID-19. The assay was immunoSEQ multiplex PCR, and TCRdb's table has in-frame clones only and misses some. The sample has 30,000 to 40,000 clones; 90% are singletons. Sequencing input: peripheral blood. The receptors were gathered from a human donor in a cohort sampled during active COVID-19.

J is TRBJ1-2 and V is TRBV18; D remains ambiguous. The CDR3 totals 18 residues. In germline, CDR1 is KGHSH, CDR2 LQKENI. V lost 3 bases and J 2 bases, leaving 22 bases between the germline ends. This chain's CDR3 is CASSPQEARHLGNYGYTF. The CDR3 coding sequence is TGTGCCAGCTCACCGCAGGAGGCGAGACACCTCGGGAACTATGGCTACACCTTC.

The rearrangement uses TRBV20-1 and TRBJ1-1; 10 bases map to TRBD1. The V segment lost 6 bases and the J segment 10 bases; nucleotides outside the gene matches: 5. CDR3 length: 11 amino acids. Germline V gene lookup returns CDR1 DFQATT and CDR2 SNEGSKA (reference sequence). CDR3 protein: CSAKTGGAAFF. CDR3 nucleotide sequence: TGCAGTGCAAAGACAGGGGGCGCAGCTTTCTTT.

The chain uses TRBV3-1 (or the pseudogene TRBV3-2) and TRBJ2-1; D is possibly TRBD2 (5 bases). Per the germline V gene, CDR1 is LGHDT and CDR2 is YNNKEL (reference sequence). This CDR3 has 12 amino acids. V gave up 5 bases and J gave up 14 bases, with 16 bases separating them. The CDR3 DNA reads TGTGCCAGCAGCTCAGCGGCTGGAATGGAGTTCTTC. It encodes CASSSAAGMEFF.

The CDR3 nucleotides are TGTGCCAGCAGCCTGACCTCAGCGGGAGTAGTGGGCGAGCAGTACTTC. The encoded protein is CASSLTSAGVVGEQYF. The chain combines TRBV5-4 with TRBJ2-7; TRBD2 aligns across 8 bases. Per germline, CDR1 SGHNT and CDR2 YYREEE (reference sequence). The V gene end was trimmed by 4 bases and the J gene end by 6 bases; junction bases not matched to a gene: 15. This CDR3 spans 16 amino acids.

This chain joins TRBV30 and TRBJ2-7; the match to TRBD1 covers 7 bases. Germline CDR1 GTSNPN, CDR2 SVGIG (reference sequence). The CDR3 spans 12 residues. J lost 4 bases, V lost 7 bases, and 7 bases had no gene match. The CDR3 sequence is CALTGVRYEQYF. CDR3 bases: TGTGCCTTAACAGGGGTGCGGTACGAGCAGTACTTC.

The chain recombines TRBV30 with TRBJ1-5; D perhaps matches TRBD1 (5 bases). The CDR3 is 13 residues long. V shed 2 bases and J shed 3 bases, with 8 bases lying between them. Germline V gene sequence: CDR1 GTSNPN, CDR2 SVGIG (reference sequence). The CDR3 coding sequence is TGTGCCTGGAGTAGGGGCCTCAATCAGCCCCAGCATTTT. Its translation: CAWSRGLNQPQHF.

The chain couples TRBV28 to TRBJ1-3; no definite D call. V lost 6 bases to trimming and J lost 4 bases, with 7 bases between them. Germline V lookup: CDR1 MDHEN, CDR2 SYDVKM. The CDR3 spans 12 residues. The CDR3 loop reads CASRESGNTIYF. The CDR3 DNA sequence: TGTGCCAGCAGGGAGTCAGGAAACACCATATATTTT.

This clone was seen once. V is TRBV19 and J is TRBJ2-6, with D maybe TRBD1 (6 bases). Germline V gene sequence: CDR1 LNHDA, CDR2 SQIVND (reference sequence). The CDR3 totals 16 residues. V lost 0 bases to trimming and J lost 5 bases, with 11 bases between them. CDR3 nucleotides: TGTGCCAGTAGTATAGATCTAGGGGGTAGGGCCAACGTCCTGACTTTC. Amino acids: CASSIDLGGRANVLTF. The full variable domain, in which reference TRBV19 and TRBJ2-6 provide the parts outside the CDR3, is DGGITQSPKYLFRKEGQNVTLSCEQNLNHDAMYWYRQDPGQGLRLIYYSQIVNDFQKGDIAEGYSVSREKKESFPLTVTSAQKNPTAFYLCASSIDLGGRANVLTFGAGSRLTVL.

The chain links TRBV7-6 to TRBJ1-5; possibly TRBD1 for D (6 bases). Trimming removed 3 bases at V and 9 bases at J, with 15 bases between. Germline V gene data show CDR1 as SGHVS and CDR2 as FNYEAQ. This CDR3 is 14 amino acids long. The CDR3 nucleotides read TGTGCCAGCAGCTTCACCGACAGGTCTCGGCCCCAGCATTTT. Translating it yields CASSFTDRSRPQHF. The full variable domain, with the rest looked up from reference TRBV7-6 and TRBJ1-5, is GAGVSQSPRYKVTKRGQDVALRCDPISGHVSLYWYRQALGQGPEFLTYFNYEAQQDKSGLPNDRFSAERPEGSISTLTIQRTEQRDSAMYRCASSFTDRSRPQHFGDGTRLSIL.

V is TRBV11-2 and J is TRBJ2-1, with TRBD2 matching over 8 bases. The V gene's germline CDR1 is SGHAT and CDR2 FQNNGV. The V and J ends lost 0 bases and 8 bases, in that order; junction bases with no gene match: 6. CDR3 length: 15 amino acids. The CDR3 spells CASSLDLSGADEQFF. The CDR3, as DNA: TGTGCCAGCAGCTTAGATCTTAGCGGGGCCGATGAGCAGTTCTTC.

The genes are TRBV7-2 and TRBJ2-5, with 9 positions matching TRBD1. Germline V lookup: CDR1 SGHTA, CDR2 FQGNSA. The CDR3 consists of 13 residues. V was pared by 10 bases and J by 7 bases, with 10 bases of the junction left unmatched. The DNA for the CDR3 is TGTGCCACTACGACAGGGGGGTATTTGACCCAGTACTTC. As protein: CATTTGGYLTQYF. Full variable domain (missing parts from reference TRBV7-2 and TRBJ2-5): GAGVSQSPSNKVTEKGKDVELRCDPISGHTALYWYRQSLGQGLEFLIYFQGNSAPDKSGLPSDRFSAERTGGSVSTLTIQRTQQEDSAVYLCATTTGGYLTQYFGPGTRLLVL.

J is TRBJ1-5 and V is TRBV6-6, with 7 bases identical to TRBD1. Germline V gene sequence: CDR1 MNHNY, CDR2 SVGAGI (reference sequence). With 6 bases clipped from V and 4 bases from J, the junction kept 6 bases outside the gene matches. There are 14 residues in the CDR3. The CDR3 reads CASRLGTANQPQHF. CDR3 sequence (DNA): TGTGCCAGCAGGCTCGGGACAGCTAATCAGCCCCAGCATTTT.

The V gene is TRBV12-3 or TRBV12-4, the J gene TRBJ1-2; weak D call: TRBD1 (6 bases). The CDR3 is 12 amino acids. The ends were cut back, 3 bases at V and 5 bases at J, with 7 bases in the middle. Here the CDR3 reads CASSFGQYGYTF. CDR3 coding DNA: TGTGCCAGCAGTTTTGGACAGTATGGCTACACCTTC.

The chain recombines TRBV27 with TRBJ2-3; unclear D gene. The length of the CDR3 is 13 residues. Germline lookup yields CDR1 MNHEY and CDR2 SMNVEV (reference sequence). The V and J ends lost 2 bases and 6 bases respectively, with 9 bases between them. The CDR3 loop is CASSLTRVDTQYF. CDR3 sequence (DNA): TGTGCCAGCAGTTTAACCCGAGTCGATACGCAGTATTTT.

This rearrangement joins TRBV24-1 to TRBJ2-3; tentative D call: TRBD1 (6 bases). The CDR3 runs 16 residues. Germline values: CDR1 KGHDR, CDR2 SFDVKD. Trimming took off 3 bases at V and 4 bases at J, with 16 bases between the two ends. CDR3 protein: CATSDIQGRPSDTQYF. CDR3 bases: TGTGCCACCAGTGATATACAGGGCCGTCCTTCAGATACGCAGTATTTT.